The entry that follows covers one T cell receptor (beta chain) sequence. The sample's time point: pre-sensitization, week 0. Treatment noted: therapeutic diphenylcyclopropenone sensitization with weekly scalp DPC. This specimen belongs to a study of human T cells and chemical hapten exposure. At the level of the study: Patch tests containing 0.01% DPC, applied to the upper back, were read at 6 days.

The CDR3 loop spans 13 amino acids. The V gene lost 1 base and the J gene lost 3 bases, with 6 bases spanning the gap. The germline gives CDR1 SGHDN, CDR2 FVKESK. TCRdb processed the RACE reads anew with MiXCR; each CDR3 protein has one entry. Seen here are about 120,000 distinct CDR3 sequences, roughly 12% observed once, and the top ten hold around 2.7%. This receptor was taken from a woman aged 18-29 years with alopecia areata. Some clones in this sample may be carry-over from other donors' samples. The sequenced sample was whole blood, obtained in connection with sensitization to the hapten diphenylcyclopropenone (DPC). The chain employs TRBV14 and TRBJ1-1; unclear D gene. CDR3 DNA: TGTGCCAGCAGCCAAGTCGCGGACACTGAAGCTTTCTTT. It is translated as CASSQVADTEAFF.